This TCR beta chain emerged from a study of blood T cell repertoires in COVID-19. This clone occurred once. Clones were sequenced by immunoSEQ multiplex PCR, and TCRdb holds only the in-frame ones, with some missing. Here the sample spans nearly 350,000 clones, approximately 82% being singletons. V shed 6 bases, J shed 2 bases, and the junction held 12 bases outside the gene matches. There are 16 residues in the CDR3. Germline V gives CDR1 MNHEY, CDR2 SVGEGT. The source material was peripheral blood. The chain links TRBV6-2 or TRBV6-3 to TRBJ1-2, with 7 bases aligning to TRBD1. This sequence was found in a man younger than 45 with active or convalescent COVID-19. CDR3 protein: CASSEQGARGNYGYTF. The CDR3 DNA follows: TGTGCCAGCAGCGAACAAGGCGCCAGGGGGAACTATGGCTACACCTTC.